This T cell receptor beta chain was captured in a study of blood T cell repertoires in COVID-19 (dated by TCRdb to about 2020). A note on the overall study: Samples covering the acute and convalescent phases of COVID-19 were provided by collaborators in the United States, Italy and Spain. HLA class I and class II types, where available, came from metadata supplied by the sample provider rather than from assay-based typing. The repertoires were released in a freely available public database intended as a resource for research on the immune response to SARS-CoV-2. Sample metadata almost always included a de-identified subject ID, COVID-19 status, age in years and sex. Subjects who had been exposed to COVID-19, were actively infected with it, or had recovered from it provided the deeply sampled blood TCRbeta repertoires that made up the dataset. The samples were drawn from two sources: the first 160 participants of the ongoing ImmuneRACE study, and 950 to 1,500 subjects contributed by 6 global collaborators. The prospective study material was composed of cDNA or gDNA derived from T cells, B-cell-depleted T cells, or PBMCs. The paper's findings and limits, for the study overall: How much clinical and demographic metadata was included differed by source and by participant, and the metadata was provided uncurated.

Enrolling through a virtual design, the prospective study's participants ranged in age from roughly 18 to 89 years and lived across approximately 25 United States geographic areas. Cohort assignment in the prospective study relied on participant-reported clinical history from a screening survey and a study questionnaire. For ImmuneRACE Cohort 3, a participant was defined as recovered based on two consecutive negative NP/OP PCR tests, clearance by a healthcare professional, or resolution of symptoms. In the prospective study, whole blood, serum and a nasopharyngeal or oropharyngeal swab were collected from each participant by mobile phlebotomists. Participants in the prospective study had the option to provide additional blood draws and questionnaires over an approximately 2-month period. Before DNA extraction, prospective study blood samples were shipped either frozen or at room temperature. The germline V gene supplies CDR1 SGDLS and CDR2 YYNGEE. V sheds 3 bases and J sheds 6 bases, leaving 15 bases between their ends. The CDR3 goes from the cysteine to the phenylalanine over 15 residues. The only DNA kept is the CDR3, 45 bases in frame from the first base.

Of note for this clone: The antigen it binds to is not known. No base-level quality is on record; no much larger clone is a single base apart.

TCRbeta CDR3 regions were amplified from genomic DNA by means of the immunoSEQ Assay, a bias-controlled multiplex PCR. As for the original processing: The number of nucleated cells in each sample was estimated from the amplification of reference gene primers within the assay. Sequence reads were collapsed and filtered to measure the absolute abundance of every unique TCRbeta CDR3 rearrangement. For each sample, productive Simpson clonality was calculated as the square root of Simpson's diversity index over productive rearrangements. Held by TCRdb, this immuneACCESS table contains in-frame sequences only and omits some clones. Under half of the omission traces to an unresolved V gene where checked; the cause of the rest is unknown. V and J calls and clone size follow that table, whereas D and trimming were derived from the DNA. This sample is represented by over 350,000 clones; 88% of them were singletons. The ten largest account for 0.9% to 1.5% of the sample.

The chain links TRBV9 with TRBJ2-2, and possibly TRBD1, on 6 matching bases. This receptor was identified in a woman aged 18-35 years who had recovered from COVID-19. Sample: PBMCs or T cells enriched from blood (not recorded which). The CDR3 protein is CASSALNRVPGELFF. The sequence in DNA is TGTGCCAGCAGCGCGTTAAACAGGGTCCCCGGGGAGCTGTTTTTT.